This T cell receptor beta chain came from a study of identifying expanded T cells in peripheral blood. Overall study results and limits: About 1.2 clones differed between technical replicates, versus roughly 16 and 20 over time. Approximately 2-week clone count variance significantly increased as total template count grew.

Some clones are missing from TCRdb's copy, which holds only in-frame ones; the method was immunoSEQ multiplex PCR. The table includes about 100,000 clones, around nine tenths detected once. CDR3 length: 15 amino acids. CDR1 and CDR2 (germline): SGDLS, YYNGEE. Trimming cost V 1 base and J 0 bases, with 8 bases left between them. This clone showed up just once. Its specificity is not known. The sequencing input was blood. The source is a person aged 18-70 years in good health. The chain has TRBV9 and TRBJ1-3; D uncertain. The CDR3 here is CASSVNGGSGNTIYF. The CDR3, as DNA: TGTGCCAGCAGCGTAAACGGCGGCTCTGGAAACACCATATATTTT.